The source of this TCR beta chain is a study of blood T cell repertoires in COVID-19. Study overall: Whether acute or convalescent, the COVID-19 samples came from the United States, Italy and Spain. PBMCs, B-cell-depleted T cells, or T cells were the source of the cDNA or gDNA that made up the material.

In the original analysis: The authors estimated nucleated cell counts from reference gene primer amplification. Sequencing used immunoSEQ multiplex PCR; TCRdb keeps in-frame clones, though not all of them. Clone size and V and J calls were adopted from that table, with D and trimming inferred from the DNA. Altogether some 200,000 clones are present, roughly 87% being singletons, with the ten largest covering approximately 12%. Germline CDR1 is LGHDT and CDR2 is YNNKEL (reference sequence). With 4 bases clipped from V and 7 bases from J, the junction kept 6 bases outside the gene matches. The CDR3 totals 15 residues.

The sequencing sample was made of peripheral blood. The chain joins TRBV3-1 (or the pseudogene TRBV3-2) to TRBJ1-4, with TRBD1 identical over 10 bases. This receptor was taken from a woman aged 18-35 years who had recovered from COVID-19. CDR3 sequence: CASSPPGTGVEKLFF. CDR3 bases: TGTGCCAGCAGCCCGCCCGGGACAGGGGTTGAAAAACTGTTTTTT.